The 23 T cell receptor beta chains reported below all come from one sample, sequenced in a study of technical replicates of blood from a handful of donors. Data came from immunoSEQ multiplex PCR; TCRdb stores just in-frame clones and leaves some out. The profile shows about 79,000 clones, 94% of them singletons. The sample taken for sequencing was T cells isolated from PBMCs. These receptor sequences come from a human donor in good health.

This clone appeared once. J is TRBJ2-1 and V is TRBV5-1; D perhaps matches TRBD1 (7 bases). The CDR3 contains 13 residues. The V end was cut by 0 bases, the J end by 10 bases, with 11 bases between. Germline lookup yields CDR1 SGHRS and CDR2 YFSETQ. The CDR3 sequence: CASSLGQGGEQFF. The CDR3 DNA sequence: TGCGCCAGCAGCTTGGGACAGGGAGGCGAGCAGTTCTTC.

This clone was recorded once. The V call is TRBV19, the J call TRBJ2-7; tentative D call: TRBD2 (6 bases). This CDR3 comprises 15 residues. The V and J ends lost 3 bases and 5 bases respectively, with 17 bases between them. Germline CDR1 is LNHDA and CDR2 is SQIVND (reference sequence). This CDR3 reads CASSIGTVGGDEQYF. The CDR3 DNA reads TGTGCCAGTAGTATCGGGACGGTAGGAGGGGACGAGCAGTACTTC.

The chain carries TRBV18 and TRBJ2-5, with TRBD2 matching over 7 bases. The germline gives CDR1 KGHSH, CDR2 LQKENI. The CDR3 has 17 residues. V dropped 6 bases and J dropped 0; count of bases not matched to a gene: 13. The CDR3 protein is CASSLISGTSYQETQYF. Written as DNA, the CDR3 is TGTGCCAGCTCCCTGATCAGCGGGACCTCGTACCAAGAGACCCAGTACTTC.

The chain couples TRBV5-8 to TRBJ2-7; D gene ambiguous. This CDR3 spans 11 amino acids. Germline V gene lookup returns CDR1 SGHTS and CDR2 YDEGEE. V gave up 2 bases and J gave up 3 bases, with 3 bases separating them. This CDR3 reads CASSFHYEQYF. CDR3 DNA: TGTGCCAGCAGCTTCCACTACGAGCAGTACTTC.

There are a few counts of this clone. V usage is TRBV30 and J usage is TRBJ1-5; the D is unclear. This CDR3 has 15 amino acids. With 0 bases removed from V and 4 bases from J, the gap between germline ends came to 13 bases. Germline-derived CDR1 and CDR2 are GTSNPN and SVGIG (reference sequence). The CDR3 sequence: CAWSVPSPRNQPQHF. The CDR3 DNA is TGTGCCTGGAGTGTACCCAGCCCGCGGAATCAGCCCCAGCATTTT.

This clone has a single count. V and J are TRBV5-1 and TRBJ1-2, with 9 nucleotides matching TRBD1. Trimming cost V 4 bases and J 2 bases; bases outside gene matches: 15. This CDR3 has 18 residues. Germline V CDR1 and CDR2: SGHRS, YFSETQ. The CDR3 sequence: CASSPWTGTGWGNYGYTF. CDR3 nucleotide sequence: TGCGCCAGCAGCCCATGGACCGGGACAGGGTGGGGGAACTATGGCTACACCTTC.

The genes are TRBV28 and TRBJ2-7; 13 nucleotides line up with TRBD2. The CDR3 is 16 residues long. Germline CDR1 reads MDHEN; CDR2 reads SYDVKM. The V segment lost 6 bases and the J segment 2 bases; nucleotides outside the gene matches: 7. Written as DNA, the CDR3 is TGTGCCAGCAGCCAAGGACTAGCGGGAGCTCCCTACGAGCAGTACTTC. Its protein product is CASSQGLAGAPYEQYF.

The chain has TRBV7-3 and TRBJ2-5; 8 nucleotides align to TRBD1. This CDR3 region has 15 residues. CDR1 is SGHTA, CDR2 FQGTGA, per germline. The V segment lost 4 bases and the J segment 5 bases; nucleotides outside the gene matches: 9. CDR3: CASSSGQGWGETQYF. The CDR3 DNA follows: TGTGCCAGCAGCTCCGGACAGGGATGGGGGGAGACCCAGTACTTC.

The chain recombines TRBV10-3 with TRBJ1-2; no clear D gene. V was cut by 3 bases and J by 4 bases, with 9 bases left in between. Germline CDR1 is ENHRY and CDR2 is SYGVKD. This CDR3 comprises 13 residues. CDR3 sequence: CAISESDFYGYTF. CDR3 sequence (DNA): TGTGCCATCAGTGAATCAGATTTCTATGGCTACACCTTC.

The V gene is TRBV5-4, the J gene TRBJ1-2; D ambiguous. V was cut by 5 bases and J by 7 bases, with 18 bases left in between. Germline lookup yields CDR1 SGHNT and CDR2 YYREEE (reference sequence). The length of the CDR3 is 14 residues. The CDR3 region has the DNA TGTGCCAGCAGACCCGGCCCCTCGGAGGGTGGCTACACCTTC. The encoded protein is CASRPGPSEGGYTF.

The V gene is TRBV4-2, the J gene TRBJ1-5; D ambiguous. The germline CDR1 and CDR2 sequences are LGHNA and YNFKEQ. The V gene lost 0 bases and the J gene lost 2 bases, with 8 bases spanning the gap. CDR3 length: 15 residues. CDR3 DNA: TGTGCCAGCAGCCAAGATCGGCAGGGCAATCAGCCCCAGCATTTT. This encodes CASSQDRQGNQPQHF.

The CDR3 reads CASSLDRGNSPLHF. The CDR3, as DNA: TGTGCCAGCAGCTTGGACAGGGGAAATTCACCCCTCCACTTT. The V and J genes are TRBV5-4 and TRBJ1-6, with TRBD1 matching over 7 bases. The CDR3 loop spans 14 amino acids. Germline trimming cut 0 bases from V and 7 bases from J; bases unmatched to any gene: 1. The germline gives CDR1 SGHNT, CDR2 YYREEE (reference sequence).

This chain joins TRBV25-1 and TRBJ2-7; a possible D gene is TRBD1 (6 bases). V was trimmed by 7 bases and J by 3 bases, leaving 22 bases between them. The CDR3 consists of 16 residues. CDR1 and CDR2 (germline): MGHDK, SYGVNS. DNA for the CDR3: TGTGCCAGCACAAGGCTACCGGGACATACGATCTACGAGCAGTACTTC. It yields the protein CASTRLPGHTIYEQYF.

CDR3 coding DNA: TGTGCCTGGAGTGTAAGAGGGTTCGTCTACAATGAGCAGTTCTTC. It codes for CAWSVRGFVYNEQFF. The rearrangement links TRBV30 to TRBJ2-1, with D possibly being TRBD2 (5 bases). V was cut by 0 bases and J by 3 bases, with 12 bases left in between. CDR1 is GTSNPN and CDR2 is SVGIG in the germline V gene (reference sequence). There are 15 residues in the CDR3. Based on the CDR3 plus reference TRBV30 and TRBJ2-1, the full variable domain is SQTIHQWPATLVQPVGSPLSLECTVEGTSNPNLYWYRQAAGRGLQLLFYSVGIGQISSEVPQNLSASRPQDRQFILSSKKLLLSDSGFYLCAWSVRGFVYNEQFFGPGTRLTVL.

The sample holds one count of this clone. This chain joins TRBV10-3 and TRBJ2-1, with 14 bases lining up with TRBD2. Germline-derived CDR1 and CDR2 are ENHRY and SYGVKD. CDR3 length: 20 amino acids. The V and J ends lost 6 bases and 8 bases, in that order; junction bases with no gene match: 21. In nucleotides, the CDR3 is TGTGCCATCAGGAGCCCCGAGGAAACGACTAGCGGGAGGGACAACCATGAGCAGTTCTTC. Translation: CAIRSPEETTSGRDNHEQFF.

The V and J genes are TRBV15 and TRBJ2-5; D remains ambiguous. This CDR3 has 13 amino acids. In germline, CDR1 is LNHNV, CDR2 YYDKDF (reference sequence). V was shortened by 0 bases and J by 3 bases, with 5 bases between the two germline ends. This chain's CDR3 is CATSRDQEETQYF. In DNA form, the CDR3 reads TGTGCCACCAGCAGAGATCAGGAAGAGACCCAGTACTTC.

The J gene is TRBJ1-5, the V gene TRBV2; TRBD1 is a possible D gene (6 bases). The CDR3 is 13 amino acids. Germline V CDR1 and CDR2: SNHLY, FYNNEI. Trimming took 5 bases from V and 5 from J, leaving 10 bases between them. The CDR3 bases are TGTGCCAGCAGTCCAAGGACAGATCAGCCCCAGCATTTT. Its protein is CASSPRTDQPQHF.

Here the CDR3 reads CASSAGQVADTQYF. The CDR3 nucleotides are TGCGCCAGCAGTGCCGGACAGGTTGCAGATACGCAGTATTTT. The rearrangement joins TRBV10-1 to TRBJ2-3; 7 positions agree with TRBD1. The CDR3 contains 14 residues. Germline-derived CDR1 and CDR2 are WNHNN and SYGVQD (reference sequence). The V gene end was trimmed by 4 bases and the J gene end by 4 bases; junction bases not matched to a gene: 5.

J is TRBJ2-2 and V is TRBV29-1, with D possibly TRBD2 on 5 matching bases. This CDR3 contains 13 residues. V was cut by 0 bases and J by 8 bases, with 10 bases left in between. CDR1 SQVTM and CDR2 ANQGSEA come from the germline V gene. CDR3 sequence reads: CSVEEAGMGELFF. The CDR3 region has the DNA TGCAGCGTTGAAGAGGCGGGTATGGGGGAGCTGTTTTTT.

The chain carries TRBV6-6 and TRBJ2-5; 8 bases line up with TRBD2. The CDR3 has 15 amino acids. The germline CDR1 and CDR2 sequences are MNHNY and SVGAGI (reference sequence). V shed 7 bases and J 5 bases; nucleotides not matched to a gene: 12. CDR3 sequence: CASTPNRAGVETQYF. CDR3 sequence (DNA): TGTGCCAGCACTCCTAACCGAGCGGGGGTCGAGACCCAGTACTTC.

V gene TRBV10-1 combines with J gene TRBJ2-1; D unresolved. This CDR3 has 14 amino acids. V was clipped by 4 bases and J by 1 base, with 8 bases between them. Germline V lookup: CDR1 WNHNN, CDR2 SYGVQD (reference sequence). The CDR3 coding sequence is TGCGCCAGCAGTGCAAGAGATTCCTACAATGAGCAGTTCTTC. Encoded protein: CASSARDSYNEQFF.

V is TRBV5-1 and J is TRBJ1-5; D gene unclear. The CDR3 extends over 13 amino acids. The ends were cut back, 4 bases at V and 6 bases at J, with 11 bases in the middle. The germline CDR1 and CDR2 sequences are SGHRS and YFSETQ. The CDR3 reads CASSPDWSQPQHF. CDR3 nucleotides: TGCGCCAGCAGCCCAGATTGGAGTCAGCCCCAGCATTTT.

V is TRBV6-5 and J is TRBJ2-3, with TRBD2 matching over 8 bases. The CDR3 has 14 amino acids. Germline V gives CDR1 MNHEY, CDR2 SVGAGI. Losses at the gene ends were 4 bases for V and 6 bases for J; bases not matched to a gene: 6. The CDR3 is CASSFGGAFDTQYF. The CDR3 region has the DNA TGTGCCAGCAGTTTCGGGGGGGCCTTCGATACGCAGTATTTT.